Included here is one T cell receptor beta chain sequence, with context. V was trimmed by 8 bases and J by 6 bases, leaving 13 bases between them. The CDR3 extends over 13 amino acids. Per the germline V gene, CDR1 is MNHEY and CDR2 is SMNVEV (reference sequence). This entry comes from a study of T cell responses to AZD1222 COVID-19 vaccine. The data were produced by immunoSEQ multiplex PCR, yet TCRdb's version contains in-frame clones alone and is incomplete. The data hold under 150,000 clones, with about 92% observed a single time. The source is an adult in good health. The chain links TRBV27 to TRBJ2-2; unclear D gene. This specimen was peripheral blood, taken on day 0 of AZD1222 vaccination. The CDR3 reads CASGVGIAGELFF. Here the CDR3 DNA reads TGTGCCAGCGGCGTCGGTATTGCCGGGGAGCTGTTTTTT.